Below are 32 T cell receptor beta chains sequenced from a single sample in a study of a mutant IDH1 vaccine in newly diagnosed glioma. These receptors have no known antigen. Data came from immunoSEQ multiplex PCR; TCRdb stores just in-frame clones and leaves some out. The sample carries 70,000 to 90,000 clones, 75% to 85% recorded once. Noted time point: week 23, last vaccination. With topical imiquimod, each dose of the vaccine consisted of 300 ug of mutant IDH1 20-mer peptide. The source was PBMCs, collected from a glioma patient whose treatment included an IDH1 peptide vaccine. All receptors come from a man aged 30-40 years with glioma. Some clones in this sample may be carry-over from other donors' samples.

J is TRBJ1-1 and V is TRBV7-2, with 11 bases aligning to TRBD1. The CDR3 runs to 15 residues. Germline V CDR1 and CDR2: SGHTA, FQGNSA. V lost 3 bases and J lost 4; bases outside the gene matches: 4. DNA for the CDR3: TGTGCCAGCAGCTTTTCCGGGACAGGGGGCACTGAAGCTTTCTTT. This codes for CASSFSGTGGTEAFF.

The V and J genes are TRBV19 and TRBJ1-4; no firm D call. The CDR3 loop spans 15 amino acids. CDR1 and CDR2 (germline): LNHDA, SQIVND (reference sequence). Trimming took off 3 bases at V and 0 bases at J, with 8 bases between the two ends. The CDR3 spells CASSIRTTTNEKLFF. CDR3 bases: TGTGCCAGTAGTATCCGGACTACAACTAATGAAAAACTGTTTTTT.

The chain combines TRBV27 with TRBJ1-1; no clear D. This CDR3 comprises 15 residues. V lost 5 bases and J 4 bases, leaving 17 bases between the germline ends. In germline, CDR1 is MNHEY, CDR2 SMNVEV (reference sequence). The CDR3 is CASSPRVLKSTEAFF. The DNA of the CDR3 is TGTGCCAGCAGTCCGAGGGTTTTAAAGAGCACTGAAGCTTTCTTT.

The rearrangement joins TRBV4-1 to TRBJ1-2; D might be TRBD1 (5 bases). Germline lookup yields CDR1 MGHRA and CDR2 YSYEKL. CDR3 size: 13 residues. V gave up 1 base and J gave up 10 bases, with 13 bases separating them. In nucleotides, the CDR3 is TGCGCCAGCAGCCAAGGTCAGGGTAAAGACTACACCTTC. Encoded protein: CASSQGQGKDYTF.

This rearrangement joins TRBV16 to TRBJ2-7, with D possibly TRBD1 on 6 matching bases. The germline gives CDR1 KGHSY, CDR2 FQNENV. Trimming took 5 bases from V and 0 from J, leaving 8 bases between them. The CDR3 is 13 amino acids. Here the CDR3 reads CASSTGYSYEQYF. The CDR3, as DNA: TGTGCCAGCAGCACAGGGTACTCCTACGAGCAGTACTTC.

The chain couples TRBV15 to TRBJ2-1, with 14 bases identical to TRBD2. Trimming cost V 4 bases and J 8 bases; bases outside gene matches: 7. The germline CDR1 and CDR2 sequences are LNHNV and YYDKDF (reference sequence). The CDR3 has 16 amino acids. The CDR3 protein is CATSMGLAGVGDEQFF. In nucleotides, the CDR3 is TGTGCCACCAGCATGGGACTAGCGGGAGTTGGCGATGAGCAGTTCTTC.

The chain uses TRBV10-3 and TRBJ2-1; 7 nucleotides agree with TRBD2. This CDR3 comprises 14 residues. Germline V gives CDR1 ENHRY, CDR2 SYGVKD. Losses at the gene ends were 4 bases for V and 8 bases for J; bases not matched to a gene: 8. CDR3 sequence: CAISVGGSTYEQFF. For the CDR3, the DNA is TGTGCCATCAGTGTCGGCGGGAGTACTTATGAGCAGTTCTTC.

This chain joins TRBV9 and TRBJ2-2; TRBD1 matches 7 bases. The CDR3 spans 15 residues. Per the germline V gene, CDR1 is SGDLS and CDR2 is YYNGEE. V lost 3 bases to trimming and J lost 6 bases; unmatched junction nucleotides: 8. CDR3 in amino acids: CASSARDSLAGELFF. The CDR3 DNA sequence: TGTGCCAGCAGCGCTCGGGACAGTTTAGCCGGGGAGCTGTTTTTT.

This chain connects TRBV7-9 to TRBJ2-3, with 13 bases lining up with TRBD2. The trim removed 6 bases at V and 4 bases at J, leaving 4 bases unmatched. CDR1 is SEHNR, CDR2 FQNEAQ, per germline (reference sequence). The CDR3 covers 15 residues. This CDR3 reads CASRSLAGGSDTQYF. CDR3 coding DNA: TGTGCCAGCAGATCACTAGCGGGGGGGTCAGATACGCAGTATTTT.

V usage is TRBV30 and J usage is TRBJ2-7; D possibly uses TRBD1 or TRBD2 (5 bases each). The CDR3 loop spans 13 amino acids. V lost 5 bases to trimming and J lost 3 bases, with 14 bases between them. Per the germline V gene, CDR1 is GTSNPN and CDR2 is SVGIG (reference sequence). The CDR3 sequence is CAWALGRIYEQYF. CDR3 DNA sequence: TGTGCCTGGGCATTGGGACGGATCTACGAGCAGTACTTC.

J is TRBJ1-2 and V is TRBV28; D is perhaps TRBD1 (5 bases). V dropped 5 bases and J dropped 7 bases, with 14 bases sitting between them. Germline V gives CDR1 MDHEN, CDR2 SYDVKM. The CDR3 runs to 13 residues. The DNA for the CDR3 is TGTGCCAGCAGTCCGTACGACAGAAGTGGCTACACCTTC. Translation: CASSPYDRSGYTF.

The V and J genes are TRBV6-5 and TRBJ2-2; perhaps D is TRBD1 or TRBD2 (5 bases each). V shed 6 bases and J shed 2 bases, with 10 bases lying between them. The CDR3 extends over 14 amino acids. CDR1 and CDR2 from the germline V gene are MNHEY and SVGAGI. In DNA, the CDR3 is TGTGCCAGCAGCGAGGGGCTCAACACCGGGGAGCTGTTTTTT. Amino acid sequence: CASSEGLNTGELFF.

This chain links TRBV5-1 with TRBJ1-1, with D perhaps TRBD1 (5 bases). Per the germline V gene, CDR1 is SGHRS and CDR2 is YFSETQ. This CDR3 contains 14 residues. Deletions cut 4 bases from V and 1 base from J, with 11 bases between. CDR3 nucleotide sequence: TGCGCCAGCAGCCCCCAGGGTCAGAACACTGAAGCTTTCTTT. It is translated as CASSPQGQNTEAFF.

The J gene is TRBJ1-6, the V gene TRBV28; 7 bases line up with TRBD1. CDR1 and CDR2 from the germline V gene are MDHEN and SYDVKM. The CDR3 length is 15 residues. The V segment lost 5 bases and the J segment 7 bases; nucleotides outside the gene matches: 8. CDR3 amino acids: CASSAPGQKNSPLHF. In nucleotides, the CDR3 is TGTGCCAGCAGTGCACCGGGACAGAAGAATTCACCCCTCCACTTT.

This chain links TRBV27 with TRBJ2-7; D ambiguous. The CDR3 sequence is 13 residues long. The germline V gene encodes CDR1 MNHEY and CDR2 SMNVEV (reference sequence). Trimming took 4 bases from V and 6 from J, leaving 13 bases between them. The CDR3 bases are TGTGCCAGCAGTTCGCTCCCTTGGGCCGAGCAGTACTTC. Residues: CASSSLPWAEQYF.

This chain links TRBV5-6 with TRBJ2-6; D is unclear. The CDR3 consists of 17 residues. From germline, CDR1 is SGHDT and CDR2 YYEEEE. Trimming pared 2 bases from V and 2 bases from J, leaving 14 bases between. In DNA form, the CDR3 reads TGTGCCAGCAGCTTTTTATCAATTAAACCTGGGGCCAACGTCCTGACTTTC. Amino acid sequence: CASSFLSIKPGANVLTF.

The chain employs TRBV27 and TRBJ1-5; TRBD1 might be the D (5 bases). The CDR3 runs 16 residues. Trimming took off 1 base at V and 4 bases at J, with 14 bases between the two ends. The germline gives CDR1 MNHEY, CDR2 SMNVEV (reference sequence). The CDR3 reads CASSLFFGAGNQPQHF. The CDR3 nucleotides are TGTGCCAGCAGTTTATTCTTCGGGGCGGGAAATCAGCCCCAGCATTTT.

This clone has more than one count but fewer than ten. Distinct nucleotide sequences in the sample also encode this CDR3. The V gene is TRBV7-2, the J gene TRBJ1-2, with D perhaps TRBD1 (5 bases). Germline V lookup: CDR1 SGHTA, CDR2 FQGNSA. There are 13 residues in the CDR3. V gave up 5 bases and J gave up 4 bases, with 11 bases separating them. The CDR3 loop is CASSLGTSYGYTF. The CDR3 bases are TGTGCCAGCAGCCTAGGGACTTCCTATGGCTACACCTTC.

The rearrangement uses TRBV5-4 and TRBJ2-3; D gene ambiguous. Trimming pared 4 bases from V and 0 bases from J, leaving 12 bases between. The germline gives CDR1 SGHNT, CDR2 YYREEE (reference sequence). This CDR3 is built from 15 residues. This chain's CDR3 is CASSRLFLSTDTQYF. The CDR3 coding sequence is TGTGCCAGCAGCCGACTTTTCCTAAGCACAGATACGCAGTATTTT.

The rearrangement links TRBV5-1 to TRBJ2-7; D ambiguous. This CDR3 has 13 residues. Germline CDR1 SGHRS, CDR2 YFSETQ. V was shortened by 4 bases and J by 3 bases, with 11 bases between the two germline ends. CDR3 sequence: CASSPARNYEQYF. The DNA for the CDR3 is TGCGCCAGCAGCCCGGCTCGGAACTACGAGCAGTACTTC.

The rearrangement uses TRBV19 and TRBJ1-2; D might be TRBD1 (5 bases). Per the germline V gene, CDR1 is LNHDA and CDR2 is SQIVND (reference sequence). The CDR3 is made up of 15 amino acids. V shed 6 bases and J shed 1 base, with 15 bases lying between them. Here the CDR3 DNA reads TGTGCCAGTAGCACGGCCGGGGGAAGTAACTATGGCTACACCTTC. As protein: CASSTAGGSNYGYTF.

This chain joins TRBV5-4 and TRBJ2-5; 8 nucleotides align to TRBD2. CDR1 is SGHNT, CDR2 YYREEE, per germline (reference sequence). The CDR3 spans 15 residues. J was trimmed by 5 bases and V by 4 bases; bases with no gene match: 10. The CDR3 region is CASSAGGQGRETQYF. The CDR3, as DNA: TGTGCCAGCAGCGCGGGGGGCCAGGGAAGGGAGACCCAGTACTTC.

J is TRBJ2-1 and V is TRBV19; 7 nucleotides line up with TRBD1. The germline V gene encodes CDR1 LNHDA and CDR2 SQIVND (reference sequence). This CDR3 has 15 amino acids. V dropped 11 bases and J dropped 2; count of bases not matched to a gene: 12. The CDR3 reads CASQSRDRAYNEQFF. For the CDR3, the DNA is TGTGCCTCCCAGTCAAGAGACAGGGCCTACAATGAGCAGTTCTTC. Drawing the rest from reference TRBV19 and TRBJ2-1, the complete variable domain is DGGITQSPKYLFRKEGQNVTLSCEQNLNHDAMYWYRQDPGQGLRLIYYSQIVNDFQKGDIAEGYSVSREKKESFPLTVTSAQKNPTAFYLCASQSRDRAYNEQFFGPGTRLTVL.

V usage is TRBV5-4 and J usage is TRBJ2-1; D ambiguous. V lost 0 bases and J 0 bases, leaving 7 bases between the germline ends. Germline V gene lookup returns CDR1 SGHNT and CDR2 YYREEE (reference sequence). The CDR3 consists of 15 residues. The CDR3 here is CASSLDSPSYNEQFF. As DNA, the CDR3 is TGTGCCAGCAGCTTGGACAGTCCCTCCTACAATGAGCAGTTCTTC.

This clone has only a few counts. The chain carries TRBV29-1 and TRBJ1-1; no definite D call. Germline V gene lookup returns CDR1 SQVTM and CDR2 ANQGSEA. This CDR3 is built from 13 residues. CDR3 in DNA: TGCAGTGGCATAGCGTCCTTTAGAACTGAAGCTTTCTTT. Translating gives CSGIASFRTEAFF.

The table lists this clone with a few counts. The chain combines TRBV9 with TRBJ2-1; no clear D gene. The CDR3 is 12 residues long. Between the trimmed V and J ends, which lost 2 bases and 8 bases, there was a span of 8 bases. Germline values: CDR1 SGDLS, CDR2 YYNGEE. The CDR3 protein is CASSVGKDEQFF. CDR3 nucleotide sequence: TGTGCCAGCAGCGTTGGTAAGGATGAGCAGTTCTTC.

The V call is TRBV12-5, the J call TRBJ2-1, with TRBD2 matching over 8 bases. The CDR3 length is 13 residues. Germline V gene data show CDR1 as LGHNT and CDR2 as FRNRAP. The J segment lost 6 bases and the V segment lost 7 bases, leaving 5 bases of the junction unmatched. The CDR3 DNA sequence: TGTGCTAGTGCCAGTAGCGGGACCAATGAGCAGTTCTTC. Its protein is CASASSGTNEQFF.

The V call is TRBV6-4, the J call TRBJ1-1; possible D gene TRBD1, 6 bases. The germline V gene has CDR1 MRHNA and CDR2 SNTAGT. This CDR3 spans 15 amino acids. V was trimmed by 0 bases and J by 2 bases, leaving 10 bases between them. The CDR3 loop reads CASSDSSRGNTEAFF. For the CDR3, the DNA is TGTGCCAGCAGTGACTCTAGCAGGGGAAACACTGAAGCTTTCTTT.

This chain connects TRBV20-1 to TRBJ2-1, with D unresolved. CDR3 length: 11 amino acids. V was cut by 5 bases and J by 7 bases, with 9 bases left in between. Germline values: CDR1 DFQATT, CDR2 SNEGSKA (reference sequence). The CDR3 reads CSARIWNEQFF. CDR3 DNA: TGCAGTGCTCGGATTTGGAATGAGCAGTTCTTC.

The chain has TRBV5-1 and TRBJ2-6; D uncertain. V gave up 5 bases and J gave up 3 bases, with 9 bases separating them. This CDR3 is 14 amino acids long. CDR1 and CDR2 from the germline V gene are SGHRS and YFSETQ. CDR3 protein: CASSKSDGANVLTF. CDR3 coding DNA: TGCGCCAGCAGTAAAAGCGATGGGGCCAACGTCCTGACTTTC.

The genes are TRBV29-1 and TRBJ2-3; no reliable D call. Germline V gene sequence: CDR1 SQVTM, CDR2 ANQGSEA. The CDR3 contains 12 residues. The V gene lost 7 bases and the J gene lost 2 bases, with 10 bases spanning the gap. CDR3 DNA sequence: TGCAGCGGCCGACTTAACACAGATACGCAGTATTTT. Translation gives CSGRLNTDTQYF.

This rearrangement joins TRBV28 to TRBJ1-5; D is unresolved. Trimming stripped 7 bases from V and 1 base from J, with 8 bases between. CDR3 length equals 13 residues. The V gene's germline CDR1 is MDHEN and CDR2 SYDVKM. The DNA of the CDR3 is TGTGCCAGCACCGTTCGCAGCAATCAGCCCCAGCATTTT. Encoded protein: CASTVRSNQPQHF.